These 24 T cell receptor beta chains were all obtained from the same sample, sequenced in a study of patients and donors after allogeneic stem cell transplantation. TCRdb reanalysed the RT-PCR reads using MiXCR and keeps one entry per CDR3 protein. The sample yields some 200,000 distinct CDR3 sequences, roughly two fifths seen once. The sequenced sample was blood, either unsorted or a sorted T cell fraction (not recorded which). All receptors derive from a human donor who was either an allogeneic HSCT recipient or a stem cell or donor lymphocyte infusion donor (not recorded which). It is not recorded whose cells these are; they may come from a transplant donor.

The rearrangement joins TRBV9 to TRBJ2-3, with 7 nucleotides matching TRBD2. J gave up 0 bases and V 8 bases, and 3 bases lay outside the gene matches. The V gene's germline CDR1 is SGDLS and CDR2 YYNGEE. The CDR3 contains 13 residues. The CDR3, as DNA: TGTGCCAGTCGAGCGGGGAGCACAGATACGCAGTATTTT. Residues: CASRAGSTDTQYF.

This clonotype was counted a few times. V and J are TRBV28 and TRBJ1-5; D remains ambiguous. The CDR3 loop spans 17 amino acids. The V and J ends lost 7 bases and 0 bases respectively, with 19 bases between them. Germline V gives CDR1 MDHEN, CDR2 SYDVKM. The CDR3 loop reads CASISRAGFLSNQPQHF. The DNA for the CDR3 is TGTGCCAGCATATCTAGGGCAGGTTTTCTTAGCAATCAGCCCCAGCATTTT.

This clonotype was observed a few times. The CDR3 here is CSASRRSSGNTIYF. CDR3 sequence (DNA): TGCAGTGCTAGTCGCCGGAGCTCTGGAAACACCATATATTTT. This sequence joins TRBV20-1 and TRBJ1-3; D uncertain. The CDR3 is 14 residues long. Germline CDR1 reads DFQATT; CDR2 reads SNEGSKA (reference sequence). V lost 3 bases to trimming and J lost 0 bases, with 9 bases between them.

This clonotype was observed a few times. The chain combines TRBV6-2 or TRBV6-3 with TRBJ2-7; no clear D. The V gene lost 6 bases and the J gene lost 0 bases, with 12 bases spanning the gap. The CDR3 spans 14 residues. Germline assignment: CDR1 MNHEY and CDR2 SVGEGT. For the CDR3, the DNA is TGTGCCAGCAGACGACGGACGGTCTCCTACGAGCAGTACTTC. It translates to CASRRRTVSYEQYF.

The chain has TRBV6-6 and TRBJ1-6, with 7 bases that match TRBD1. Germline V gene lookup returns CDR1 MNHNY and CDR2 SVGAGI (reference sequence). After removal of 2 bases from V and 4 bases from J, the junction contained 2 bases not matched to a gene. This CDR3 has 15 amino acids. CDR3 DNA sequence: TGTGCCAGCAGTTACCTGGGACAGTATAATTCACCCCTCCACTTT. It yields the protein CASSYLGQYNSPLHF.

The chain joins TRBV20-1 to TRBJ2-3; 10 bases line up with TRBD1. This CDR3 has 15 residues. Germline V gene lookup returns CDR1 DFQATT and CDR2 SNEGSKA (reference sequence). V lost 3 bases, J lost 6 bases, and 9 bases stayed unmatched. CDR3 residues: CSASTGTGVSDTQYF. DNA for the CDR3: TGCAGTGCTAGTACCGGGACAGGGGTATCTGATACGCAGTATTTT.

The chain employs TRBV28 and TRBJ2-1; D might be TRBD2 (6 bases). Trimming stripped 3 bases from V and 4 bases from J, with 22 bases between. This CDR3 spans 18 amino acids. Germline V lookup: CDR1 MDHEN, CDR2 SYDVKM. The chain's CDR3 is CASSFTPRGGNRYNEQFF. The DNA for the CDR3 is TGTGCCAGCAGTTTCACCCCGAGGGGCGGGAATAGATACAATGAGCAGTTCTTC.

The V and J genes are TRBV6-5 and TRBJ2-3; D might be TRBD2 (6 bases). The CDR3 totals 16 residues. V gave up 0 bases and J gave up 4 bases, with 14 bases separating them. From germline, CDR1 is MNHEY and CDR2 SVGAGI. The CDR3 nucleotides read TGTGCCAGCAGTTACTCGTCCGGGAGCTGGGCAGATACGCAGTATTTT. It specifies CASSYSSGSWADTQYF.

The CDR3 loop reads CSVTGGDRDEQYF. In DNA, the CDR3 is TGCAGCGTTACTGGTGGGGACAGGGACGAGCAGTACTTC. The V call is TRBV29-1, the J call TRBJ2-7; 9 bases agree with TRBD1. This CDR3 is 13 amino acids long. Per the germline V gene, CDR1 is SQVTM and CDR2 is ANQGSEA. V dropped 5 bases and J dropped 5; count of bases not matched to a gene: 7.

This chain links TRBV19 with TRBJ1-1; D ambiguous. In germline, CDR1 is LNHDA, CDR2 SQIVND (reference sequence). CDR3 length: 17 residues. Trimming removed 3 bases at V and 1 base at J, with 18 bases between. CDR3 DNA sequence: TGTGCCAGTAGTATTCCCACCTACAGACTTAAGAACACTGAAGCTTTCTTT. Encoded protein: CASSIPTYRLKNTEAFF.

The chain links TRBV7-9 to TRBJ2-1; possible D gene TRBD2, 5 bases. The length of the CDR3 is 16 residues. The germline CDR1 and CDR2 sequences are SEHNR and FQNEAQ (reference sequence). Trimming stripped 2 bases from V and 0 bases from J, with 11 bases between. CDR3 DNA sequence: TGTGCCAGCAGCTTAAAAGCGGCAAGCTCCTACAATGAGCAGTTCTTC. Encoded protein: CASSLKAASSYNEQFF. Combining the CDR3 with reference TRBV7-9 and TRBJ2-1 gives the whole variable domain DTGVSQNPRHKITKRGQNVTFRCDPISEHNRLYWYRQTLGQGPEFLTYFQNEAQLEKSRLLSDRFSAERPKGSFSTLEIQRTEQGDSAMYLCASSLKAASSYNEQFFGPGTRLTVL.

A few counts support this clonotype. The chain is built from TRBV28 and TRBJ1-2; 9 nucleotides match TRBD1. With 1 base clipped from V and 5 bases from J, the junction kept 5 bases outside the gene matches. The CDR3 sequence is 15 residues long. From germline, CDR1 is MDHEN and CDR2 SYDVKM. Here the CDR3 reads CASSLSGTGSYGYTF. For the CDR3, the DNA is TGTGCCAGCAGTTTATCCGGGACAGGGTCTTATGGCTACACCTTC.

This rearrangement joins TRBV15 to TRBJ1-2; D unresolved. The germline V gene encodes CDR1 LNHNV and CDR2 YYDKDF (reference sequence). The CDR3 contains 13 residues. V was shortened by 0 bases and J by 5 bases, with 7 bases between the two germline ends. CDR3 residues: CATSREQEYGYTF. In nucleotides, the CDR3 is TGTGCCACCAGCAGAGAGCAGGAATATGGCTACACCTTC.

As for this clonotype: The conserved closing phenylalanine or tryptophan is absent in this CDR3, likely reflecting a read error. V and J are TRBV28 and TRBJ1-2, with 7 bases matching TRBD1. The V gene end was trimmed by 5 bases and the J gene end by 7 bases; junction bases not matched to a gene: 1. This CDR3 contains 11 residues. The germline gives CDR1 MDHEN, CDR2 SYDVKM. The DNA of the CDR3 is TGTGCCAGCAGTGCAGGGGGTGGCTACACCATC. Protein product: CASSAGGGYTI.

The V gene is TRBV9, the J gene TRBJ2-3; 8 positions match TRBD2. CDR3 length equals 15 residues. J gave up 3 bases and V 6 bases, and 9 bases lay outside the gene matches. In germline, CDR1 is SGDLS, CDR2 YYNGEE. The CDR3 nucleotides are TGTGCCAGCACCTTACAGGGCGGGGGGACAGATACGCAGTATTTT. This gives the protein CASTLQGGGTDTQYF.

This clonotype was observed once. The chain links TRBV4-2 to TRBJ2-3, with 10 positions matching TRBD2. V was pared by 3 bases and J by 0 bases, with 6 bases of the junction left unmatched. The CDR3 totals 17 residues. The germline gives CDR1 LGHNA, CDR2 YNFKEQ. CDR3 sequence: CASSQVAGGTSTDTQYF. CDR3 bases: TGTGCCAGCAGCCAGGTAGCGGGAGGAACTAGCACAGATACGCAGTATTTT.

CDR3 region: CASSKGDRGPNYGYTF. The DNA for the CDR3 is TGTGCCAGCAGTAAAGGGGACAGGGGGCCTAACTATGGCTACACCTTC. This sequence joins TRBV12-3 or TRBV12-4 and TRBJ1-2; 12 nucleotides agree with TRBD1. Unmatched junction bases numbered 4, after V lost 5 bases and J lost 0 bases. CDR3 length: 16 residues.

A few counts support this clonotype. The chain recombines TRBV10-3 with TRBJ2-2; no clear D. The CDR3 has 16 amino acids. Germline V lookup: CDR1 ENHRY, CDR2 SYGVKD. V was cut by 4 bases and J by 0 bases, with 12 bases left in between. The CDR3 protein is CAISAIGGANTGELFF. In DNA, the CDR3 is TGTGCCATCAGTGCCATTGGTGGAGCGAACACCGGGGAGCTGTTTTTT.

This clonotype was seen more than once but under ten times. The chain links TRBV28 to TRBJ2-7, with TRBD2 identical over 12 bases. This CDR3 spans 15 amino acids. Germline V CDR1 and CDR2: MDHEN, SYDVKM. The J segment lost 7 bases and the V segment lost 5 bases, leaving 9 bases of the junction unmatched. The CDR3 loop is CASSHGLAGSLEQYF. In nucleotides, the CDR3 is TGTGCCAGCAGTCACGGACTAGCGGGATCTCTGGAGCAGTACTTC.

The chain combines TRBV5-1 with TRBJ2-3; no firm D call. Germline CDR1 reads SGHRS; CDR2 reads YFSETQ. Trimming took off 2 bases at V and 6 bases at J, with 13 bases between the two ends. The CDR3 has 14 amino acids. The chain's CDR3 is CASSLTGQRDTQYF. DNA of the CDR3: TGCGCCAGCAGCTTAACCGGGCAACGGGATACGCAGTATTTT.

The V and J genes are TRBV4-2 and TRBJ1-1, with 8 bases aligning to TRBD1. V shed 4 bases, J shed 10 bases, and the junction held 11 bases outside the gene matches. Germline V CDR1 and CDR2: LGHNA, YNFKEQ. This CDR3 region has 14 residues. The CDR3 DNA is TGTGCCAGCAGCCGATCCGACAGGGGATCTCGAGCTTTCTTT. It yields the protein CASSRSDRGSRAFF.

This clonotype was picked up a small number of times. The V gene is TRBV4-1, the J gene TRBJ2-1, with 8 bases that match TRBD1. There are 17 residues in the CDR3. Germline trimming cut 7 bases from V and 7 bases from J; bases unmatched to any gene: 18. Germline-derived CDR1 and CDR2 are MGHRA and YSYEKL. The CDR3 loop reads CASTTEVWTGFWNEQFF. The CDR3 DNA sequence: TGCGCCAGCACCACGGAGGTCTGGACAGGGTTTTGGAATGAGCAGTTCTTC.

The chain joins TRBV15 to TRBJ2-3; D unresolved. CDR1 is LNHNV and CDR2 is YYDKDF in the germline V gene (reference sequence). Trimming stripped 0 bases from V and 7 bases from J, with 8 bases between. This CDR3 contains 13 residues. The CDR3 nucleotides are TGTGCCACCAGCAGAGATAGGGTCCATACGCAGTATTTT. Its protein is CATSRDRVHTQYF.

Only a few counts were recorded for this clonotype. The V gene is TRBV25-1, the J gene TRBJ2-7; D is undetermined. CDR3 length: 13 amino acids. V was trimmed by 0 bases and J by 6 bases, leaving 9 bases between them. Germline CDR1 MGHDK, CDR2 SYGVNS. CDR3 in DNA: TGTGCCAGCAGTGAATATAATGTGGCCGAGCAGTACTTC. Protein: CASSEYNVAEQYF.